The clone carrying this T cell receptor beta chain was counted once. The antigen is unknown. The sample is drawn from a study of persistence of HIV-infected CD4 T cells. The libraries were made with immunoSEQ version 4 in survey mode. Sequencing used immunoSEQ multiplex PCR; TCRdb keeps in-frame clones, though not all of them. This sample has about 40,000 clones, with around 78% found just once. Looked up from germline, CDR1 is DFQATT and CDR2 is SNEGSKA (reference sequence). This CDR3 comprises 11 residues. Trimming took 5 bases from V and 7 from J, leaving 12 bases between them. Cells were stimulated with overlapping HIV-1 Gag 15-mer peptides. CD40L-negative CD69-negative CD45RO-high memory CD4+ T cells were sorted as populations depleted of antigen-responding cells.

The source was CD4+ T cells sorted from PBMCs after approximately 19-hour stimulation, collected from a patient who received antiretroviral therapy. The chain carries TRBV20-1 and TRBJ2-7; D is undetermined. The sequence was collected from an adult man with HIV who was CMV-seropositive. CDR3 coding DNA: TGCAGTGCTCGAGCAGGAAGGGAGCAGTACTTC. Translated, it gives CSARAGREQYF.